Detailed here is one T cell receptor beta chain. This sample stems from a study of cytomegalovirus exposure and HLA in healthy donors. The PCR used 60 Vbeta and 13 Jbeta primers. TCRdb keeps only in-frame clones here, not all; method: immunoSEQ multiplex PCR. The sample includes about 110,000 clones, over 65% seen only once; the top ten take 0.85% to 0.9%. Sequencing used PBMCs. This sequence was found in a woman aged 30 to 39 in good health and CMV-seronegative.

DNA of the CDR3: TGCGCCAGCAGCTTGGCACAGGGTCGGACTGAAGCTTTCTTT. It encodes CASSLAQGRTEAFF. The rearrangement joins TRBV5-1 to TRBJ1-1; tentative D call: TRBD1 (6 bases). Per the germline V gene, CDR1 is SGHRS and CDR2 is YFSETQ. V shed 0 bases and J shed 5 bases, with 11 bases lying between them. The CDR3 extends over 14 amino acids.